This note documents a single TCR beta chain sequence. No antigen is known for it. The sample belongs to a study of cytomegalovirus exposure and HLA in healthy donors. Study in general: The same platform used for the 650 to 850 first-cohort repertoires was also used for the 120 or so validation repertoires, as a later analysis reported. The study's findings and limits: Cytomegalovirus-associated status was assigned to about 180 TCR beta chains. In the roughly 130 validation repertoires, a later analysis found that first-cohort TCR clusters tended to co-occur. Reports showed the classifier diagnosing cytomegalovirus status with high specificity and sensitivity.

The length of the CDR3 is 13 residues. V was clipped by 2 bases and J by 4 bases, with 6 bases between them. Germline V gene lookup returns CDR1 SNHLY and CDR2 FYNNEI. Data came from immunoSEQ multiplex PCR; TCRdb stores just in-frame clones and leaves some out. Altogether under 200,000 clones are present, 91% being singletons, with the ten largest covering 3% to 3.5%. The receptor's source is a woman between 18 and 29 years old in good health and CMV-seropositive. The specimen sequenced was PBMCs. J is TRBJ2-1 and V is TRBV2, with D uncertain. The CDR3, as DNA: TGTGCCAGCAGTGAAAGAGAGTACAATGAGCAGTTCTTC. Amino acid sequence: CASSEREYNEQFF.